The sequence of this T cell receptor beta chain was determined in a study of T cell responses to AZD1222 COVID-19 vaccine. Germline values: CDR1 MDHEN, CDR2 SYDVKM. CDR3 length: 12 amino acids. J gave up 10 bases and V 8 bases, and 2 bases lay outside the gene matches. Study-wide results and caveats: When two AZD1222 doses had been given, Spike-specific TCR breadth and depth rose. A reported finding is that nearly half of spike-specific TCRs target unmutated variant regions. In all cases, repertoires were sampled only after the peak T cell response.

TCRdb's table, derived via immunoSEQ multiplex PCR, lists solely in-frame clones and lacks some. Of 90,000 to 120,000 clones listed, more than 90% were seen once; the top ten hold about 1.2%. Notes on this clone: Its target is unknown.

The rearrangement links TRBV28 to TRBJ1-6; 10 bases are a match to TRBD1. The sequence was collected from an adult in good health. Here the sequenced sample was peripheral blood, taken on day 0 of AZD1222 vaccination. Here the CDR3 DNA reads TGTGCCAGCGGGACAGGGGTATCACCCCTCCACTTT. Amino acid sequence: CASGTGVSPLHF.